The rows below give T cell receptor beta chains drawn from one sample of a study of cytomegalovirus exposure and HLA in healthy donors. The method was immunoSEQ multiplex PCR; TCRdb's version includes in-frame clones alone and lacks a portion of them. This table has about 100,000 clones, less than 85% appearing once. Sequenced input: PBMCs. The receptors shown here come from a woman aged 60-75 years in good health and CMV-seropositive. Both conserved end residues are part of each CDR3. The D gene is left open where the match is weak. Size is omitted from some rows. Given values are once, few, many or a class for expanded clones.

>TRBV19|TRBJ1-2|once|TRBD1
TGTGCCAGTAGTACCTCCACAGGGGTAGGCGAGTACACCTTC
CASSTSTGVGEYTF
>TRBV10-2|TRBJ2-2|-|-
TGCGCCAGCAGTGTCACAGGGACGAACACCGGGGAGCTGTTTTTT
CASSVTGTNTGELFF
>TRBV10-1|TRBJ2-1|-|TRBD1
TGCGCCAGCAGTTGGACAGGGAATGAGCAGTTCTTC
CASSWTGNEQFF
>TRBV2|TRBJ2-2|-|TRBD1
TGTGCCAGCAGTTGGGACAGAGGGGCGAACACCGGGGAGCTGTTTTTT
CASSWDRGANTGELFF
>TRBV2|TRBJ1-5|-|TRBD1
TGTGCCAGCAGAGGTGGACAGGGGTCAAATCAGCCCCAGCATTTT
CASRGGQGSNQPQHF
>TRBV4-3|TRBJ1-2|medium-sized|-
TGCGCCAGCAGCCAAGAAAGACTGGCCAGGGATGGCTACACCTTC
CASSQERLARDGYTF
>TRBV6-1|TRBJ1-1|-|-
TGTGCCAGCAGAGAGACAGCCGACGAAGCTCTCTTT
CASRETADEALF
>TRBV6-5|TRBJ2-1|-|-
TGTGCCAGCAGTTACCTTGACAGCTCCTACAATGAGCAGTTCTTC
CASSYLDSSYNEQFF
>TRBV10-2|TRBJ1-1|-|-
TGCGCCAGCGCCGGGACAATGAACACTGAAGCTTTCTTT
CASAGTMNTEAFF
>TRBV19|TRBJ2-5|-|-
TGTGCCAGTAGTACCCTAGAGACCCAGTACTTC
CASSTLETQYF
>TRBV5-6|TRBJ2-1|few|TRBD1
TGTGCCAGCACCCCAGGGGCAGGGGGAATCCATGAGCAGTTCTTC
CASTPGAGGIHEQFF
>TRBV18|TRBJ2-1|-|TRBD2
TGTGCCAGCTCACCCCTAGCGGGAGGGAGAAACAATGAGCAGTTCTTC
CASSPLAGGRNNEQFF
>TRBV2|TRBJ1-4|-|-
TGTGCCAGCAGTGGCGACACCGGTCAAGAAAAACTGTTTTTT
CASSGDTGQEKLFF
>TRBV30|TRBJ2-3|-|TRBD1
TGTGCCTGGGACCGACAGGGAATCCCAGATACGCAGTATTTT
CAWDRQGIPDTQYF